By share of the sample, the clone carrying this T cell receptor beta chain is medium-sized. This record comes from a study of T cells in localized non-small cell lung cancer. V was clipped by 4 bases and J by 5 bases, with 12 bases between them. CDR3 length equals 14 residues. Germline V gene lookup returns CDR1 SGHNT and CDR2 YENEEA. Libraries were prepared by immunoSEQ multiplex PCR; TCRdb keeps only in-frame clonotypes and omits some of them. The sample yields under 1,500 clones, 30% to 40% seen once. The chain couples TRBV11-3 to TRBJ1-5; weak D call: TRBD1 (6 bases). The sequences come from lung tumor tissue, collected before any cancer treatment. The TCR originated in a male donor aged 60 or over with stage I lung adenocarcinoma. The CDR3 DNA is TGTGCCAGCAGCTATAGACAGGTGGATCAGCCCCAGCATTTT. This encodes CASSYRQVDQPQHF. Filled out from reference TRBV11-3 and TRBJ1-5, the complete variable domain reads EAGVVQSPRYKIIEKKQPVAFWCNPISGHNTLYWYLQNLGQGPELLIRYENEEAVDDSQLPKDRFSAERLKGVDSTLKIQPAELGDSAVYLCASSYRQVDQPQHFGDGTRLSIL.